This T cell receptor beta chain is drawn from a study of blood T cell repertoires in COVID-19. Background on the study: Samples taken during acute and convalescent COVID-19 were collected in the United States, Italy and Spain.

The CDR3 is 13 amino acids. Trimming shortened V by 5 bases and J by 4 bases, and 9 bases separated the two germline ends. In germline, CDR1 is MNHEY, CDR2 SMNVEV (reference sequence). Produced via immunoSEQ multiplex PCR; TCRdb's table is partial and in-frame only. The data show fewer than 300,000 clones, with approximately 82% seen just once and around 5.4% held by the top ten. This clone turned up a few times. The source of this sequence is a man older than 75 with acute or convalescent COVID-19. This chain joins TRBV27 and TRBJ1-5; a weak D match, TRBD1 (5 bases). The sequenced material came from peripheral blood. CDR3 in DNA: TGTGCCAGCAGTGGGGGGAATAATCAGCCCCAGCATTTT. The encoded protein is CASSGGNNQPQHF.